The rows below give T cell receptor beta chains drawn from one sample of a study of CD8+ T cells in alopecia areata. Here immunoSEQ multiplex PCR was the method, and the copy in TCRdb shows in-frame clones only, minus some. The table has some 130,000 clones, roughly 52% seen once. This specimen was CD8+ T cells sorted from blood, taken at week 4, from a patient treated with tofacitinib. These TCRs come from a human donor with alopecia areata. Each CDR3 is given with its conserved first and last residue. A D gene is named only where the DNA matches it firmly. A row's size may be missing; if present it is once, few, many or a size class.

V gene,D gene,clone size,J gene,CDR3 protein,CDR3 DNA
TRBV7-9,TRBD2,NA,TRBJ2-3,CASSPGTSGTDTQYF,TGTGCCAGCAGCCCCGGGACTAGCGGGACAGATACGCAGTATTTT
TRBV7-2,NA,NA,TRBJ2-7,CASSLDLGYEQYF,TGTGCCAGCAGCTTAGACCTTGGCTACGAGCAGTACTTC
TRBV10-3,TRBD1,NA,TRBJ2-7,CAILGQGNHEQYF,TGTGCCATCCTCGGACAGGGGAACCACGAGCAGTACTTC
TRBV2,NA,few,TRBJ2-3,CASSEGLDGDTQYF,TGTGCCAGCAGTGAGGGACTGGATGGCGATACGCAGTATTTT
TRBV5-6,NA,NA,TRBJ2-1,CASSPLGVRNEQFF,TGTGCCAGCAGCCCACTCGGGGTAAGGAATGAGCAGTTCTTC
TRBV7-9,NA,NA,TRBJ2-3,CASSLGDTDTQYF,TGTGCCAGCAGCTTAGGGGACACAGATACGCAGTATTTT
TRBV29-1,NA,few,TRBJ2-7,CSVDPGPGYEQYF,TGCAGCGTTGACCCGGGACCCGGCTACGAGCAGTACTTC
TRBV5-6,NA,NA,TRBJ1-1,CASTDMGTEAFF,TGTGCCAGCACCGATATGGGGACAGAAGCTTTCTTT
TRBV5-6,NA,NA,TRBJ1-5,CASSFSDSNQPQHF,TGTGCCAGCAGCTTTTCAGATAGCAATCAGCCCCAGCATTTT
TRBV6-6,NA,medium-sized,TRBJ1-2,CASTQTGVDGYTF,TGTGCCAGCACCCAAACGGGGGTTGATGGCTACACCTTC
TRBV15,NA,NA,TRBJ1-2,CATSNGRTNYGYTF,TGTGCCACCAGCAATGGACGGACTAACTATGGCTACACCTTC
TRBV29-1,NA,NA,TRBJ1-1,CSVGTNTEAFF,TGCAGCGTTGGTACGAACACTGAAGCTTTCTTT
TRBV30,NA,NA,TRBJ2-5,CAWRDYQETQYF,TGTGCCTGGAGAGACTACCAAGAGACCCAGTACTTC
TRBV29-1,TRBD1,NA,TRBJ1-2,CSVIEQGPTNYGYTF,TGCAGCGTCATCGAACAGGGGCCTACTAACTATGGCTACACCTTC
TRBV6-5,TRBD1,NA,TRBJ2-7,CASSGDRVNYEQHF,TGTGCCAGCAGTGGGGACAGGGTGAATTACGAGCAGCATTTC
TRBV27,NA,NA,TRBJ1-1,CASWPDTMNTEAFF,TGTGCCAGCTGGCCGGATACAATGAACACTGAAGCTTTCTTT
TRBV10-3,NA,few,TRBJ1-5,CAIRLPKKNQPQHF,TGTGCCATCCGACTCCCAAAGAAAAATCAGCCCCAGCATTTT
TRBV6-5,NA,few,TRBJ2-2,CASSPHVGGELFF,TGTGCCAGCAGTCCCCATGTGGGCGGGGAGCTGTTTTTT
TRBV10-2,NA,NA,TRBJ1-6,CASRWTVEGDSPLHF,TGCGCCAGCAGATGGACCGTCGAGGGAGATTCACCCCTCCACTTT
TRBV18,TRBD1,NA,TRBJ2-7,CASSPSGTGGYEQYF,TGTGCCAGCTCACCATCCGGGACAGGGGGTTACGAGCAGTACTTC
TRBV9,NA,NA,TRBJ2-7,CASSLDPSYEQYF,TGTGCCAGCAGCCTCGACCCCTCCTACGAGCAGTACTTC
TRBV12-5,NA,NA,TRBJ1-5,CASGFAQPQHF,TGTGCTAGTGGTTTCGCTCAGCCCCAGCATTTT
TRBV4-3,TRBD1,NA,TRBJ2-1,CASSQGQPYTEQFF,TGCGCCAGCAGCCAGGGACAGCCTTACACTGAGCAGTTCTTC
TRBV13,NA,NA,TRBJ2-7,CASSLGGRGFEQYF,TGTGCCAGCAGCTTAGGGGGCAGGGGTTTTGAGCAGTACTTC
TRBV20-1,NA,few,TRBJ2-3,CSASATDTQYF,TGCAGTGCTAGCGCTACAGATACGCAGTATTTT
TRBV11-2,TRBD2,NA,TRBJ2-3,CASSSWGLGEGTDTQYF,TGTGCCAGCAGCTCATGGGGACTAGGGGAAGGCACAGATACGCAGTATTTT
TRBV5-6,NA,NA,TRBJ2-7,CASSLDVSYEQYF,TGTGCCAGCAGCTTGGACGTCAGTTACGAGCAGTACTTC
TRBV29-1,TRBD1,NA,TRBJ1-1,CSFWTGLMNTEAFF,TGCAGCTTCTGGACAGGGCTCATGAACACTGAAGCTTTCTTT
TRBV4-3,TRBD2,NA,TRBJ2-1,CASSQGGSDEQFF,TGCGCCAGCAGCCAGGGCGGGAGCGATGAGCAGTTCTTC
TRBV30,TRBD1,NA,TRBJ1-5,CAWSVLQGKGQPQHF,TGTGCCTGGAGTGTACTACAGGGGAAGGGTCAGCCCCAGCATTTT
TRBV6-6,NA,NA,TRBJ1-5,CASSYSGASNQPQHF,TGTGCCAGCAGTTACTCCGGGGCCAGCAATCAGCCCCAGCATTTT
TRBV5-4,NA,few,TRBJ1-4,CASSLESGEKLFF,TGTGCCAGCAGCTTGGAGAGCGGTGAAAAACTGTTTTTT
TRBV2,TRBD2,NA,TRBJ2-5,CASSVVAGVGATQYF,TGTGCCAGCAGTGTCGTAGCGGGGGTCGGGGCGACCCAGTACTTC
TRBV7-2,TRBD1,NA,TRBJ1-2,CASRRQGFVGYTF,TGTGCCAGCAGACGACAGGGGTTCGTTGGCTACACCTTC
TRBV7-9,TRBD1,NA,TRBJ2-7,CASSSPGQGHHEQYF,TGTGCCAGCAGCTCTCCGGGACAGGGACACCACGAGCAGTACTTC
TRBV30,TRBD2,NA,TRBJ2-5,CAWSGVAGYQETQYF,TGTGCCTGGAGTGGAGTAGCGGGGTACCAAGAGACCCAGTACTTC
TRBV30,NA,NA,TRBJ1-1,CAWSVGGNTEAFF,TGTGCCTGGAGTGTTGGGGGAAACACTGAAGCTTTCTTT
TRBV27,NA,NA,TRBJ1-5,CASSFWGVNQPQHF,TGTGCCAGCAGTTTCTGGGGGGTGAATCAGCCCCAGCATTTT
TRBV9,NA,NA,TRBJ1-2,CASSVGGTYGYTF,TGTGCCAGCAGCGTAGGAGGCACCTATGGCTACACCTTC
TRBV4-1,TRBD2,NA,TRBJ2-5,CASSQRGGKETQYF,TGCGCCAGCAGCCAAAGGGGAGGGAAGGAGACCCAGTACTTC
TRBV7-9,TRBD2,few,TRBJ2-1,CALYGGDWHEQFF,TGTGCCCTTTATGGGGGGGATTGGCATGAGCAGTTCTTC
TRBV4-1,TRBD2,NA,TRBJ2-1,CATSDPSGGAGDEQFF,TGCGCCACCTCAGACCCTAGCGGGGGGGCCGGGGATGAGCAGTTCTTC
TRBV5-4,NA,NA,TRBJ2-1,CASSLDRGYNEQFF,TGTGCCAGCAGCTTGGATCGGGGTTACAATGAGCAGTTCTTC
TRBV7-8,NA,NA,TRBJ1-2,CASTQDRGGIHGYTF,TGTGCCAGCACCCAGGACCGGGGGGGGATCCATGGCTACACCTTC
TRBV9,NA,NA,TRBJ2-1,CASSVGVNEQFF,TGTGCCAGCAGCGTAGGTGTCAATGAGCAGTTCTTC
TRBV6-5,NA,NA,TRBJ2-4,CASSYGGGQKNIQYF,TGTGCCAGCAGTTACGGTGGGGGGCAGAAAAACATTCAGTACTTC